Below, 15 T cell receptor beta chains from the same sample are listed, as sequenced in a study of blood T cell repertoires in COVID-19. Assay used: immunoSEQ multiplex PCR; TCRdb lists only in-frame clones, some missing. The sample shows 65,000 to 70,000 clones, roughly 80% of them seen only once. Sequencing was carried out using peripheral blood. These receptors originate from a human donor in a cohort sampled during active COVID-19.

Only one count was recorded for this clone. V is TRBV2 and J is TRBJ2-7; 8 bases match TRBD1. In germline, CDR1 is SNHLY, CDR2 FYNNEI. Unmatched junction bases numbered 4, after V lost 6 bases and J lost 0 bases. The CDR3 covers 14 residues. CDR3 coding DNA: TGTGCCAGCAGGTGGACAGGGTACTCCTACGAGCAGTACTTC. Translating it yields CASRWTGYSYEQYF.

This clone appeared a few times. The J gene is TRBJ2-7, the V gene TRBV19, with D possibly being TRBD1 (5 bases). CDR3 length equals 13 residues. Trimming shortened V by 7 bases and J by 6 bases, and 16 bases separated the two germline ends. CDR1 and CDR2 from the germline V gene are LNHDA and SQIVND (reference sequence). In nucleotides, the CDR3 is TGTGCCAGTAATTCCCATGCGACAGCCGAGCAGTACTTC. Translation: CASNSHATAEQYF.

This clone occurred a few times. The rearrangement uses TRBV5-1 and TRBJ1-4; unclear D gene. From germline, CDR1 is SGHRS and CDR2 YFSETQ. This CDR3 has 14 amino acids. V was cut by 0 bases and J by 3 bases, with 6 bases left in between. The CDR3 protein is CASSLERANEKLFF. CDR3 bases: TGCGCCAGCAGCTTGGAACGGGCTAATGAAAAACTGTTTTTT. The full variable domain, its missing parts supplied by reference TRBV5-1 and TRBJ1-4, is KAGVTQTPRYLIKTRGQQVTLSCSPISGHRSVSWYQQTPGQGLQFLFEYFSETQRNKGNFPGRFSGRQFSNSRSEMNVSTLELGDSALYLCASSLERANEKLFFGSGTQLSVL.

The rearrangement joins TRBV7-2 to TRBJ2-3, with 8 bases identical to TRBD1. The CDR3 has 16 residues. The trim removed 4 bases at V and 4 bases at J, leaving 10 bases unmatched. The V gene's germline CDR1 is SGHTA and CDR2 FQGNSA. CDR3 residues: CASSSRQGISPDTQYF. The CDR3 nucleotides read TGTGCCAGCAGCTCTCGACAGGGGATTTCGCCAGATACGCAGTATTTT.

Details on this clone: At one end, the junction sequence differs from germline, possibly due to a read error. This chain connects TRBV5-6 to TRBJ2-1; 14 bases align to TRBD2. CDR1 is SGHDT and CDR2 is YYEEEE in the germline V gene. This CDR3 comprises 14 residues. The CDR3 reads CASSSPTSGGVLLF. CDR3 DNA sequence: TGTGCCAGCAGCTCCCCGACTAGCGGGGGGGTCCTACTCTTC. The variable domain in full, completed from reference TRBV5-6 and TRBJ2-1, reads DAGVTQSPTHLIKTRGQQVTLRCSPKSGHDTVSWYQQALGQGPQFIFQYYEEEERQRGNFPDRFSGHQFPNYSSELNVNALLLGDSALYLCASSSPTSGGVLLFGPGTRLTVL.

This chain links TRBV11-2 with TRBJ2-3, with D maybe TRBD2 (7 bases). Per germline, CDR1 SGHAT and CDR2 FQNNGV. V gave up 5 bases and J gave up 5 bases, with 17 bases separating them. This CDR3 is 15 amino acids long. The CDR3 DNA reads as TGTGCCAGCAGCCCCCCGTGGGGGGGCAGAGATACGCAGTATTTT. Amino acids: CASSPPWGGRDTQYF.

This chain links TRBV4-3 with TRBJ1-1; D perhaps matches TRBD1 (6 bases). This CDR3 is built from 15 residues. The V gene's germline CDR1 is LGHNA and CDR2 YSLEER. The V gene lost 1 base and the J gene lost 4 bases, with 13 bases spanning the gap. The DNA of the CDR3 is TGCGCCAGCAGCCAAGTGGGGGGGCAGGTCACTGAAGCTTTCTTT. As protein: CASSQVGGQVTEAFF.

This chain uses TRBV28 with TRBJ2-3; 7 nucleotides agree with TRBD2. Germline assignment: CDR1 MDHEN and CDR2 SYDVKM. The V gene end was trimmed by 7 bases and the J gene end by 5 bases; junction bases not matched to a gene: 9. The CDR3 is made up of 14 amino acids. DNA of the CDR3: TGTGCCAGCACCAAGGGAGGGGTCGGAGATACGCAGTATTTT. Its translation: CASTKGGVGDTQYF.

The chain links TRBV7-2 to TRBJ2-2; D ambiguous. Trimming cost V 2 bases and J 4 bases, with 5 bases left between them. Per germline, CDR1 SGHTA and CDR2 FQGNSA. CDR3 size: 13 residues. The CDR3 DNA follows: TGTGCCAGCAGCTTATGGGCCACCGGGGAGCTGTTTTTT. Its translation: CASSLWATGELFF.

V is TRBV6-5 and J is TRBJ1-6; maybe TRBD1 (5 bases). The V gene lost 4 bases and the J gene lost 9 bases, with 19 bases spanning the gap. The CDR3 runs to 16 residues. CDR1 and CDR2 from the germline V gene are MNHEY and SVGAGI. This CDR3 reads CASSWGRQGMSSPLHF. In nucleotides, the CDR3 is TGTGCCAGCAGTTGGGGTCGCCAGGGCATGAGTTCACCCCTCCACTTT.

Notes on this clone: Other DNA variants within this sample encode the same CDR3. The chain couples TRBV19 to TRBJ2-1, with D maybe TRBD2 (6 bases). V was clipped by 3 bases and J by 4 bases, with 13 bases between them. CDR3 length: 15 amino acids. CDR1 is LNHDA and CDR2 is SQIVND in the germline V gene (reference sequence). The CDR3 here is CASSIGSGGYNEQFF. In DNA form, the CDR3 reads TGTGCCAGTAGTATTGGTAGCGGAGGATACAATGAGCAGTTCTTC.

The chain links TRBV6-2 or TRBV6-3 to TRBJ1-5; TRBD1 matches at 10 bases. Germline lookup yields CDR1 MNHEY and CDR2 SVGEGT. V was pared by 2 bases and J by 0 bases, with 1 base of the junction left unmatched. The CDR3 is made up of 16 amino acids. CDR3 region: CASSYGTGDSNQPQHF. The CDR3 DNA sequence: TGTGCCAGCAGTTACGGGACAGGGGATAGCAATCAGCCCCAGCATTTT.

CDR3 sequence reads: CASTQGAEAFF. The CDR3 DNA sequence: TGTGCCAGTACCCAGGGTGCTGAAGCTTTCTTT. The V and J genes are TRBV19 and TRBJ1-1, with D maybe TRBD1 (5 bases). Germline CDR1 LNHDA, CDR2 SQIVND (reference sequence). The length of the CDR3 is 11 residues. V was trimmed by 7 bases and J by 6 bases, leaving 9 bases between them.

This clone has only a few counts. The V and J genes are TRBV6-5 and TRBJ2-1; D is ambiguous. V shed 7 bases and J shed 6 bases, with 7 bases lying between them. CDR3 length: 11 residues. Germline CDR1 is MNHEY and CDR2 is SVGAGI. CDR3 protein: CASIAVNEQFF. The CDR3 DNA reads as TGTGCCAGCATTGCGGTCAATGAGCAGTTCTTC.

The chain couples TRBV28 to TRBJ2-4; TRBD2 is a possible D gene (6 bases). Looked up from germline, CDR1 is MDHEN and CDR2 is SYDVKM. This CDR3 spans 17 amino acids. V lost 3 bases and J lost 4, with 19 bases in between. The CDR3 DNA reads TGTGCCAGCAGTTTTTTGGGGGGAAAGATAGGAAAAAACATTCAGTACTTC. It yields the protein CASSFLGGKIGKNIQYF.